Each of the 27 T cell receptor beta chains below was sequenced from the same sample in a study of Ad26.COV2.S vaccination and SARS-CoV-2 variants. Treatment reported: over 15 received Ad26.COV2.S at low or high dose, single or two shots; several received placebo; per-sample allocation not given. Sample collection was performed on day 63 after the first vaccine or placebo injection. Sequencing was performed with immunoSEQ multiplex PCR; in TCRdb, only in-frame clones are kept and a portion is missing. The table shows a few hundred thousand clones, with 80% to 90% occurring only once. The specimen was peripheral blood, collected in a trial of Ad26.COV2.S vaccine versus placebo. These TCRs come from a person between 18 and 65 years old who received the Ad26.COV2.S COVID-19 vaccine or a placebo.

The rearrangement joins TRBV6-5 to TRBJ1-4, with a weak D call TRBD1 (6 bases). Deletions cut 6 bases from V and 7 bases from J, with 15 bases between. The germline gives CDR1 MNHEY, CDR2 SVGAGI. This CDR3 has 14 amino acids. The CDR3: CASSMDRAPEKLFF. The CDR3 DNA follows: TGTGCCAGCAGCATGGACAGAGCCCCTGAAAAACTGTTTTTT.

The rearrangement joins TRBV18 to TRBJ1-5; no definite D call. The CDR3 runs to 15 residues. Per germline, CDR1 KGHSH and CDR2 LQKENI. Trimming cost V 2 bases and J 5 bases, with 13 bases left between them. The chain's CDR3 is CASSPIGFGDQPQHF. CDR3 nucleotide sequence: TGTGCCAGCTCACCAATTGGATTCGGGGATCAGCCCCAGCATTTT.

This chain links TRBV5-4 with TRBJ1-6, with 9 positions matching TRBD1. Unmatched junction bases numbered 4, after V lost 4 bases and J lost 8 bases. Germline V gene lookup returns CDR1 SGHNT and CDR2 YYREEE (reference sequence). The CDR3 is made up of 14 amino acids. The CDR3 loop is CASSQGQGDSPLHF. In DNA form, the CDR3 reads TGTGCCAGCAGCCAGGGACAGGGCGATTCACCCCTCCACTTT.

The chain links TRBV4-1 to TRBJ1-5, with D perhaps TRBD1 (5 bases). Between the trimmed V and J ends, which lost 1 base and 5 bases, there was a span of 9 bases. Germline V gene data show CDR1 as MGHRA and CDR2 as YSYEKL. This CDR3 is 14 amino acids long. For the CDR3, the DNA is TGCGCCAGCAGCCAAGGGGACGGATATCAGCCCCAGCATTTT. Its protein product is CASSQGDGYQPQHF.

This clone is a singleton in its sample. This rearrangement joins TRBV19 to TRBJ1-1; D gene ambiguous. The CDR3 has 13 residues. Trimming took 1 base from V and 6 from J, leaving 9 bases between them. Germline V gene data show CDR1 as LNHDA and CDR2 as SQIVND (reference sequence). The CDR3 is CASSIVGVSEAFF. The CDR3 DNA follows: TGTGCCAGTAGTATAGTAGGAGTATCTGAAGCTTTCTTT.

V usage is TRBV9 and J usage is TRBJ2-7; possible D gene TRBD2, 6 bases. From germline, CDR1 is SGDLS and CDR2 YYNGEE. Trimming took off 0 bases at V and 5 bases at J, with 18 bases between the two ends. This CDR3 contains 16 residues. CDR3 bases: TGTGCCAGCAGCGTAGACCCAGCGGGCCGATGGGACGAGCAGTACTTC. It yields the protein CASSVDPAGRWDEQYF.

The V and J genes are TRBV5-1 and TRBJ2-3; TRBD1 agrees at 7 bases. V shed 3 bases and J 2 bases; nucleotides not matched to a gene: 9. The CDR3 is 16 amino acids. CDR1 SGHRS and CDR2 YFSETQ come from the germline V gene. The CDR3 sequence is CASSSYGQAYTDTQYF. DNA for the CDR3: TGCGCCAGCAGCTCCTATGGACAGGCCTACACAGATACGCAGTATTTT.

This rearrangement joins TRBV19 to TRBJ1-5; D might be TRBD1 (5 bases). Trimming removed 6 bases at V and 4 bases at J, with 16 bases between. CDR1 is LNHDA, CDR2 SQIVND, per germline (reference sequence). The CDR3 is made up of 15 amino acids. The CDR3 region has the DNA TGTGCCAGTAGGGCCCCAGGGAATCGAAATCAGCCCCAGCATTTT. Translation gives CASRAPGNRNQPQHF.

Concerning this clone: Additional DNA sequences in this sample encode the identical CDR3. The chain uses TRBV6-4 and TRBJ2-2, with D perhaps matching TRBD2 (5 bases). Trimming removed 2 bases from V and 5 bases from J, with 6 bases in between. The CDR3 totals 13 residues. Germline CDR1 reads MRHNA; CDR2 reads SNTAGT. The DNA for the CDR3 is TGTGCCAGCAGTGACGGGGAGACCGGGGAGCTGTTTTTT. This sequence encodes CASSDGETGELFF.

This clone was observed a handful of times. The chain uses TRBV6-1 and TRBJ1-3; no reliable D call. Per germline, CDR1 MNHNS and CDR2 SASEGT. V was shortened by 8 bases and J by 0 bases, with 8 bases between the two germline ends. The CDR3 runs 13 residues. The CDR3 DNA sequence: TGTGCCAGCGGCAAGAGCTCTGGAAACACCATATATTTT. This gives the protein CASGKSSGNTIYF.

This clone was counted once. The rearrangement links TRBV9 to TRBJ1-2; D remains unclear. Per germline, CDR1 SGDLS and CDR2 YYNGEE. V was pared by 0 bases and J by 4 bases, with 22 bases between. The CDR3 covers 18 residues. The CDR3: CASSVESERASGIYGYTF. CDR3 DNA sequence: TGTGCCAGCAGCGTAGAATCTGAGAGGGCCTCGGGGATCTATGGCTACACCTTC.

The J gene is TRBJ2-3, the V gene TRBV28, with 12 bases aligning to TRBD2. Per the germline V gene, CDR1 is MDHEN and CDR2 is SYDVKM. V lost 6 bases to trimming and J lost 2 bases; unmatched junction nucleotides: 12. The CDR3 contains 18 residues. The CDR3 nucleotides are TGTGCCAGCAGCCAATCCTTACTAGCGGGGGGATACACAGATACGCAGTATTTT. Its protein product is CASSQSLLAGGYTDTQYF.

This chain links TRBV11-2 with TRBJ2-7; D gene ambiguous. The CDR3 loop spans 14 amino acids. The germline V gene has CDR1 SGHAT and CDR2 FQNNGV. The V end was cut by 6 bases, the J end by 0 bases, with 12 bases between. The CDR3 DNA follows: TGTGCCAGCAGACGGACCCCGAGCTCCTACGAGCAGTACTTC. This translates into CASRRTPSSYEQYF. The variable domain in full, with the rest retrieved from reference TRBV11-2 and TRBJ2-7, is EAGVAQSPRYKIIEKRQSVAFWCNPISGHATLYWYQQILGQGPKLLIQFQNNGVVDDSQLPKDRFSAERLKGVDSTLKIQPAKLEDSAVYLCASRRTPSSYEQYFGPGTRLTVT.

The J gene is TRBJ1-1, the V gene TRBV7-9; D is unresolved. Trimming removed 1 base from V and 1 base from J, with 7 bases in between. CDR3 length: 14 amino acids. Germline CDR1 is SEHNR and CDR2 is FQNEAQ (reference sequence). As DNA, the CDR3 is TGTGCCAGCAGCTTAGACAGCACGAACACTGAAGCTTTCTTT. Protein product: CASSLDSTNTEAFF.

This sequence joins TRBV6-5 and TRBJ2-7, with D possibly matching TRBD2 (6 bases). The CDR3 runs to 14 residues. Germline V gene lookup returns CDR1 MNHEY and CDR2 SVGAGI. The V gene lost 6 bases and the J gene lost 6 bases, with 18 bases spanning the gap. This chain's CDR3 is CASRGPGERGEQYF. The CDR3 DNA sequence: TGTGCCAGCAGGGGCCCGGGAGAACGTGGCGAGCAGTACTTC.

The rearrangement links TRBV5-5 to TRBJ1-1, with D uncertain. V was cut by 0 bases and J by 3 bases, with 12 bases left in between. Germline CDR1 is SGHKS and CDR2 is YYEKEE (reference sequence). The CDR3 length is 15 residues. The CDR3 DNA sequence: TGTGCCAGCAGCTTGGAACCTTGGGCGGACACTGAAGCTTTCTTT. Amino acids: CASSLEPWADTEAFF.

The chain has TRBV1 and TRBJ1-5. TRBV1 is marked as a pseudogene. The CDR3 covers 15 residues. As DNA, the CDR3 is TGCACCAGCAGCCAAGATGACCCCACGGAGCAGCCCCAGCATTTT. Residues: CTSSQDDPTEQPQHF.

The chain recombines TRBV2 with TRBJ1-2; D gene ambiguous. CDR1 SNHLY and CDR2 FYNNEI come from the germline V gene. Trimming removed 4 bases at V and 1 base at J, with 10 bases between. This CDR3 has 14 amino acids. The CDR3: CASSVGGFNYGYTF. The CDR3 DNA reads TGTGCCAGCAGTGTGGGAGGCTTTAACTATGGCTACACCTTC. The whole variable domain, filled in from reference TRBV2 and TRBJ1-2, reads EPEVTQTPSHQVTQMGQEVILRCVPISNHLYFYWYRQILGQKVEFLVSFYNNEISEKSEIFDDQFSVERPDGSNFTLKIRSTKLEDSAMYFCASSVGGFNYGYTFGSGTRLTVV.

The J gene is TRBJ2-6, the V gene TRBV4-2; the D gene is possibly TRBD2 (6 bases). CDR1 and CDR2 (germline): LGHNA, YNFKEQ. The CDR3 totals 17 residues. V shed 2 bases and J shed 0 bases, with 11 bases lying between them. The DNA for the CDR3 is TGTGCCAGCAGCCAAATGGGACTTACCTCTGGGGCCAACGTCCTGACTTTC. This translates into CASSQMGLTSGANVLTF.

The chain employs TRBV29-1 and TRBJ1-1; D gene uncertain. The germline gives CDR1 SQVTM, CDR2 ANQGSEA. V lost 2 bases to trimming and J lost 1 base, with 8 bases between them. This CDR3 contains 13 residues. The CDR3 region is CSVEQVGNTEAFF. As DNA, the CDR3 is TGCAGCGTTGAACAGGTGGGGAACACTGAAGCTTTCTTT.

This chain uses TRBV7-2 with TRBJ1-1; no clear D gene. Trimming took off 2 bases at V and 10 bases at J, with 8 bases between the two ends. Germline CDR1 SGHTA, CDR2 FQGNSA. The length of the CDR3 is 11 residues. This CDR3 is CASSLSYLAFF. The CDR3 bases are TGTGCCAGCAGCTTATCCTACTTAGCTTTCTTT.

This chain links TRBV7-9 with TRBJ2-6; D ambiguous. CDR3 length: 14 amino acids. Per the germline V gene, CDR1 is SEHNR and CDR2 is FQNEAQ (reference sequence). V lost 5 bases, J lost 0 bases, and 5 bases lay in between. The CDR3 is CASSLYSGANVLTF. The DNA of the CDR3 is TGTGCCAGCAGCCTATACTCTGGGGCCAACGTCCTGACTTTC.

V and J are TRBV10-2 and TRBJ2-3; the match to TRBD2 covers 11 bases. Trimming cost V 8 bases and J 5 bases; bases outside gene matches: 6. The CDR3 consists of 14 residues. Germline V gene lookup returns CDR1 WSHSY and CDR2 SAAADI. This chain's CDR3 is CASRLAGGRDTQYF. The CDR3 nucleotides are TGCGCCAGCCGGTTAGCGGGAGGGAGAGATACGCAGTATTTT.

The chain uses TRBV19 and TRBJ1-2; a weak D match, TRBD1 (5 bases). The CDR3 is 15 amino acids. V was cut by 3 bases and J by 3 bases, with 14 bases left in between. Germline CDR1 is LNHDA and CDR2 is SQIVND (reference sequence). The CDR3 sequence: CASSIALLGDYGYTF. In nucleotides, the CDR3 is TGTGCCAGTAGTATTGCCCTTTTGGGGGACTATGGCTACACCTTC.

The J gene is TRBJ2-4, the V gene TRBV6-6; D possibly uses TRBD1 or TRBD2 (5 bases each). The CDR3 sequence is 11 residues long. V lost 7 bases, J lost 14 bases, and 15 bases lay in between. Germline CDR1 and CDR2: MNHNY and SVGAGI (reference sequence). The CDR3 protein is CASTKGTGEYF. The CDR3 coding sequence is TGTGCCAGCACTAAGGGGACCGGAGAGTACTTC.

CDR3 DNA: TGCGCCACCTCGAAGACTAGCGGGGGGGCCGCGACAGATACGCAGTATTTT. This translates into CATSKTSGGAATDTQYF. The chain has TRBV5-1 and TRBJ2-3; 14 bases align to TRBD2. The V gene end was trimmed by 9 bases and the J gene end by 3 bases; junction bases not matched to a gene: 12. The CDR3 spans 17 residues. Germline CDR1 and CDR2: SGHRS and YFSETQ.

Only one count was recorded for this clone. This rearrangement joins TRBV19 to TRBJ1-6; perhaps TRBD1 as D (5 bases). V was pared by 5 bases and J by 2 bases, with 19 bases between. The CDR3 is 18 amino acids. The germline V gene encodes CDR1 LNHDA and CDR2 SQIVND (reference sequence). The CDR3 DNA is TGTGCCAGTAGTCTCCCCCGGAGGGGAGGAACCTATAATTCACCCCTCCACTTT. It translates to CASSLPRRGGTYNSPLHF. Complete variable domain (other parts from reference TRBV19 and TRBJ1-6): DGGITQSPKYLFRKEGQNVTLSCEQNLNHDAMYWYRQDPGQGLRLIYYSQIVNDFQKGDIAEGYSVSREKKESFPLTVTSAQKNPTAFYLCASSLPRRGGTYNSPLHFGNGTRLTVT.